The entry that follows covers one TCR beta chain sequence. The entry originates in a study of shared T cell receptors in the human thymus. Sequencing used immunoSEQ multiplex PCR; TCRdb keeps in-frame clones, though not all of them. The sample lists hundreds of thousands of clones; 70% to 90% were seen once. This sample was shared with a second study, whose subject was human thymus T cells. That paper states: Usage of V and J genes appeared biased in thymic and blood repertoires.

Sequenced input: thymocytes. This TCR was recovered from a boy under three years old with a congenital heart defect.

The CDR3 nucleotides are TGTGCCAGCAGTGAAAAGGCTAGCGGGAGAACAGATACGCAGTATTTT. Amino acid sequence: CASSEKASGRTDTQYF. This chain links TRBV6-1 with TRBJ2-3; 10 nucleotides agree with TRBD2. The CDR3 has 16 residues. Trimming cost V 2 bases and J 3 bases; bases outside gene matches: 5. Germline V gene data show CDR1 as MNHNS and CDR2 as SASEGT.